This record looks at one TCR beta chain sequence and its context. Its antigen is unknown. TCRdb independently ran MiXCR on the RT-PCR reads; one entry per CDR3 protein. The sample has 500,000 or so distinct CDR3 sequences, approximately 16% seen once. Per the germline V gene, CDR1 is ENHRY and CDR2 is SYGVKD. V lost 5 bases and J lost 8, with 13 bases in between. The CDR3 is 13 residues long. This sample stems from a study of response to subunit inactivated influenza vaccine. Points from the study as a whole: Each seasonal influenza vaccination recruits few new T cells, the authors suggested.

The specimen was CD4+ T cells sorted from PBMCs, collected about 23 months after vaccination. The receptor comes from a man in his fifties or sixties who received an inactivated influenza vaccine. This chain uses TRBV10-3 with TRBJ2-4, with D perhaps matching TRBD2 (5 bases). Written as DNA, the CDR3 is TGTGCCATCAGTAGAGGCTCCGGGGACATTCAGTACTTC. Translation: CAISRGSGDIQYF.